This T cell receptor (beta chain) was sequenced during a study of T cells after yellow fever vaccination. TCRdb re-analysed the 5' RACE reads in MiXCR, keeping a single row per CDR3 protein. The sample yields approximately 550,000 distinct CDR3 sequences, roughly a fifth seen once. The material sequenced was PBMCs, taken 15 days after the yellow fever booster vaccination. This TCR was sampled from a man under 40 who received the YFV17D yellow fever vaccine.

In nucleotides, the CDR3 is TGTGCCAGCAGTACCGCCCAGCCAGCGGGAGGGCCGCGAGAGCAGTACTTC. Translating gives CASSTAQPAGGPREQYF. The V call is TRBV12-3 or TRBV12-4, the J call TRBJ2-7; TRBD2 matches at 10 bases. V lost 5 bases to trimming and J lost 7 bases; unmatched junction nucleotides: 17. This CDR3 has 17 amino acids.